A single sample is the source of the 27 T cell receptor beta chains below, sequenced in a study of blood T cell repertoires in COVID-19. Generated by immunoSEQ multiplex PCR, the TCRdb table keeps only in-frame clones and is missing some. The table lists almost 400,000 clones, approximately 87% of them singletons. The specimen was peripheral blood. Receptors originate from a woman aged 55 to 70 with COVID-19, enrolled during active disease.

The V call is TRBV3-1 (or the pseudogene TRBV3-2), the J call TRBJ2-3; the match to TRBD2 covers 11 bases. The CDR3 consists of 15 residues. Trimming at V came to 4 bases and at J to 4 bases, leaving 4 bases not matched to a gene. Looked up from germline, CDR1 is LGHDT and CDR2 is YNNKEL (reference sequence). The CDR3 nucleotides are TGTGCCAGCAGCCCGAGACTAGCGGGGTCAGATACGCAGTATTTT. This codes for CASSPRLAGSDTQYF.

The V and J genes are TRBV30 and TRBJ1-2; TRBD1 aligns across 10 bases. The germline gives CDR1 GTSNPN, CDR2 SVGIG (reference sequence). The J segment lost 5 bases and the V segment lost 1 base, leaving 1 base of the junction unmatched. This CDR3 spans 13 amino acids. The CDR3 loop reads CAWSGTGGYGYTF. In DNA form, the CDR3 reads TGTGCCTGGAGTGGGACAGGGGGTTATGGCTACACCTTC.

In this sample, this clone turned up a few times. The chain carries TRBV27 and TRBJ2-7, with D perhaps matching TRBD2 (6 bases). V was clipped by 5 bases and J by 2 bases, with 16 bases between them. Germline CDR1 is MNHEY and CDR2 is SMNVEV (reference sequence). The length of the CDR3 is 15 residues. The CDR3 bases are TGTGCCAGCAGTGCGGGAACGGGCATCGCCTACGAGCAGTACTTC. Translation: CASSAGTGIAYEQYF.

V and J are TRBV5-4 and TRBJ2-3; weak D call: TRBD2 (6 bases). V gave up 4 bases and J gave up 2 bases, with 14 bases separating them. The CDR3 is 15 amino acids. The germline gives CDR1 SGHNT, CDR2 YYREEE (reference sequence). The CDR3 region is CASSGRGWDTDTQYF. The CDR3 DNA reads TGTGCCAGCAGCGGGCGGGGTTGGGACACAGATACGCAGTATTTT.

V usage is TRBV9 and J usage is TRBJ2-3, with D perhaps matching TRBD2 (5 bases). Trimming pared 3 bases from V and 2 bases from J, leaving 13 bases between. Germline V gene sequence: CDR1 SGDLS, CDR2 YYNGEE. The CDR3 is made up of 15 amino acids. The CDR3 region is CASSAREGITDTQYF. DNA of the CDR3: TGTGCCAGCAGCGCTCGAGAGGGTATCACAGATACGCAGTATTTT.

In this sample, this clone turned up a few times. The gene calls are TRBV5-1 and TRBJ2-2; perhaps TRBD1 as D (6 bases). Deletions cut 0 bases from V and 3 bases from J, with 12 bases between. In germline, CDR1 is SGHRS, CDR2 YFSETQ. The CDR3 is 16 residues long. The CDR3 DNA reads as TGCGCCAGCAGCTTGGCCAGGGGACGCGACACCGGGGAGCTGTTTTTT. It codes for CASSLARGRDTGELFF.

V is TRBV11-1 and J is TRBJ1-1; no clear D. The germline gives CDR1 SGHAT, CDR2 FQDESV (reference sequence). Between the trimmed V and J ends, which lost 1 base and 7 bases, there was a span of 7 bases. The CDR3 is made up of 12 amino acids. The CDR3 loop reads CASSLGPGEAFF. As DNA, the CDR3 is TGTGCCAGCAGCTTAGGTCCCGGTGAAGCTTTCTTT.

V and J are TRBV6-2 or TRBV6-3 and TRBJ1-4; D is unresolved. The CDR3 extends over 15 amino acids. Germline loops: CDR1 MNHEY, CDR2 SVGEGT. V lost 4 bases, J lost 0 bases, and 9 bases lay in between. The CDR3 bases are TGTGCCAGCAGTTCCCACACAGCAACTAATGAAAAACTGTTTTTT. This sequence encodes CASSSHTATNEKLFF.

This clone turned up a few times. The chain employs TRBV3-1 (or the pseudogene TRBV3-2) and TRBJ1-1; TRBD1 might be the D (6 bases). The V end was cut by 4 bases, the J end by 1 base, with 16 bases between. The CDR3 contains 16 residues. Germline lookup yields CDR1 LGHDT and CDR2 YNNKEL (reference sequence). The CDR3 reads CASSPKNREGNTEAFF. The CDR3 DNA is TGTGCCAGCAGCCCGAAAAACAGGGAGGGGAACACTGAAGCTTTCTTT.

This chain joins TRBV14 and TRBJ1-1; D is unclear. Looked up from germline, CDR1 is SGHDN and CDR2 is FVKESK. Trimming took 0 bases from V and 3 from J, leaving 14 bases between them. The length of the CDR3 is 16 residues. DNA of the CDR3: TGTGCCAGCAGCCAAGATGTCGGGAGATTATACACTGAAGCTTTCTTT. Translating gives CASSQDVGRLYTEAFF.

About this clone itself: Additional DNA sequences in this sample encode the identical CDR3. This chain uses TRBV20-1 with TRBJ2-7; D uncertain. With 4 bases removed from V and 3 bases from J, the gap between germline ends came to 7 bases. Looked up from germline, CDR1 is DFQATT and CDR2 is SNEGSKA (reference sequence). This CDR3 is 11 amino acids long. The CDR3 region is CSATSGYEQYF. The DNA for the CDR3 is TGCAGTGCTACCTCCGGCTACGAGCAGTACTTC.

There are a few counts of this clone. The chain recombines TRBV13 with TRBJ1-5; weak D call: TRBD1 (5 bases). CDR1 and CDR2 from the germline V gene are PRHDT and FYEKMQ (reference sequence). The V end was cut by 2 bases, the J end by 2 bases, with 13 bases between. CDR3 size: 16 residues. CDR3 coding DNA: TGTGCCAGCAGCTTAAGAAGCAGGGCGGGCAATCAGCCCCAGCATTTT. Translated, it gives CASSLRSRAGNQPQHF.

The genes are TRBV9 and TRBJ1-6; no definite D call. Between the trimmed V and J ends, which lost 0 bases and 7 bases, there was a span of 11 bases. Per the germline V gene, CDR1 is SGDLS and CDR2 is YYNGEE. The CDR3 has 15 amino acids. The CDR3 bases are TGTGCCAGCAGCGTAGAGGCAGGTACGAATTCACCCCTCCACTTT. Amino acid sequence: CASSVEAGTNSPLHF.

The chain is built from TRBV6-4 and TRBJ2-2, with a weak D call TRBD2 (5 bases). Germline V gene sequence: CDR1 MRHNA, CDR2 SNTAGT. V lost 3 bases and J lost 7, with 12 bases in between. This CDR3 is built from 14 residues. The CDR3 reads CASSDLGGLGELFF. In DNA, the CDR3 is TGTGCCAGCAGTGATCTCGGAGGTCTCGGGGAGCTGTTTTTT.

The gene calls are TRBV12-3 or TRBV12-4 and TRBJ1-2; D remains ambiguous. V was trimmed by 3 bases and J by 4 bases, leaving 6 bases between them. The CDR3 sequence is 12 residues long. The CDR3 bases are TGTGCCAGCAGTTTTGGCCGCTATGGCTACACCTTC. Its translation is CASSFGRYGYTF.

The genes are TRBV19 and TRBJ1-5; 8 bases match TRBD1. The CDR3 length is 16 residues. J was trimmed by 4 bases and V by 5 bases; bases with no gene match: 10. The V gene's germline CDR1 is LNHDA and CDR2 SQIVND (reference sequence). This chain's CDR3 is CASSLFRTGPNQPQHF. The CDR3 region has the DNA TGTGCCAGTAGTCTATTTCGGACAGGGCCAAATCAGCCCCAGCATTTT.

This clone was detected only a few times. The chain joins TRBV4-2 to TRBJ1-4, with 7 bases lining up with TRBD1. Germline trimming cut 4 bases from V and 3 bases from J; bases unmatched to any gene: 5. CDR1 is LGHNA, CDR2 YNFKEQ, per germline. The CDR3 sequence is 15 residues long. The CDR3 region is CASSPGQAANEKLFF. CDR3 DNA sequence: TGTGCCAGCAGCCCCGGACAGGCCGCTAATGAAAAACTGTTTTTT.

The gene calls are TRBV5-1 and TRBJ2-2, with D maybe TRBD2 (7 bases). This CDR3 is built from 17 residues. Trimming left V 0 bases short and J 3 bases short, with 15 bases between. Germline CDR1 reads SGHRS; CDR2 reads YFSETQ. CDR3 sequence reads: CASSLAAGAQDTGELFF. CDR3 in DNA: TGCGCCAGCAGCTTGGCGGCGGGGGCCCAAGACACCGGGGAGCTGTTTTTT.

This chain links TRBV6-2 or TRBV6-3 with TRBJ1-1; D is ambiguous. V was clipped by 0 bases and J by 3 bases, with 14 bases between them. The CDR3 is made up of 16 amino acids. Per the germline V gene, CDR1 is MNHEY and CDR2 is SVGEGT. DNA for the CDR3: TGTGCCAGCAGTTACTCGAGAGGAGGGCAGGACACTGAAGCTTTCTTT. Translation gives CASSYSRGGQDTEAFF.

This clone was counted only a few times. The CDR3 nucleotides are TGTGCCAGCAGCCTACTCGGACAGGCGAACACTGAAGCTTTCTTT. This encodes CASSLLGQANTEAFF. The genes are TRBV7-9 and TRBJ1-1, with 7 bases lining up with TRBD1. Trimming at V came to 5 bases and at J to 1 base, leaving 7 bases not matched to a gene. The CDR3 has 15 amino acids. Germline CDR1 is SEHNR and CDR2 is FQNEAQ (reference sequence).

The rearrangement links TRBV7-9 to TRBJ1-1, with 9 bases fitting TRBD1. Trimming took 5 bases from V and 5 from J; bases not matched to a gene: 12. The CDR3 extends over 16 amino acids. Germline V gene lookup returns CDR1 SEHNR and CDR2 FQNEAQ (reference sequence). The CDR3 DNA is TGTGCCAGCAGCGAGGGGGACAGGGTTCCAAGGACTGAAGCTTTCTTT. Translated, it gives CASSEGDRVPRTEAFF.

The chain carries TRBV19 and TRBJ2-3; 13 nucleotides match TRBD2. The ends lost 5 bases at V and 5 bases at J; junction bases unmatched: 7. CDR1 is LNHDA and CDR2 is SQIVND in the germline V gene (reference sequence). This CDR3 comprises 16 residues. The CDR3 DNA sequence: TGTGCCAGTAGTGAAGGACTAGCGGGGGTTCGAGATACGCAGTATTTT. Its protein product is CASSEGLAGVRDTQYF.

CDR3 DNA: TGTGCCAGCAGCCGCACAGGGAAGGATGAGCAGTTCTTC. Translated, it gives CASSRTGKDEQFF. The V call is TRBV7-9, the J call TRBJ2-1; a weak D match, TRBD1 (6 bases). CDR1 is SEHNR and CDR2 is FQNEAQ in the germline V gene (reference sequence). Between the trimmed V and J ends, which lost 5 bases and 8 bases, there was a span of 13 bases. The CDR3 contains 13 residues.

The genes are TRBV27 and TRBJ1-5; TRBD1 aligns across 8 bases. The junction had 4 bases not matched to a gene; V was cut back by 2 bases and J by 1 base. CDR3 size: 16 residues. Germline V gives CDR1 MNHEY, CDR2 SMNVEV (reference sequence). CDR3 DNA sequence: TGTGCCAGCAGTTTAGGACAGGGCTTAAGCAATCAGCCCCAGCATTTT. This encodes CASSLGQGLSNQPQHF.

This clone was observed a few times. The chain uses TRBV20-1 and TRBJ1-1; D is perhaps TRBD1 (6 bases). The CDR3 runs 11 residues. V lost 4 bases, J lost 6 bases, and 9 bases lay in between. The germline V gene encodes CDR1 DFQATT and CDR2 SNEGSKA (reference sequence). In nucleotides, the CDR3 is TGCAGTGCTAAACAGGGTCCTGAAGCTTTCTTT. Translating gives CSAKQGPEAFF.

The rearrangement joins TRBV15 to TRBJ1-6; D ambiguous. The V gene's germline CDR1 is LNHNV and CDR2 YYDKDF (reference sequence). Deletions cut 2 bases from V and 9 bases from J, with 14 bases between. The CDR3 runs to 15 residues. CDR3 in amino acids: CATSRTTQDPSPLHF. CDR3 in DNA: TGTGCCACCAGCAGAACCACCCAGGATCCTTCACCCCTCCACTTT. Full variable domain (rest looked up from reference TRBV15 and TRBJ1-6): DAMVIQNPRYQVTQFGKPVTLSCSQTLNHNVMYWYQQKSSQAPKLLFHYYDKDFNNEADTPDNFQSRRPNTSFCFLDIRSPGLGDTAMYLCATSRTTQDPSPLHFGNGTRLTVT.

The chain is built from TRBV18 and TRBJ1-2; 11 bases are shared with TRBD1. After removal of 0 bases from V and 2 bases from J, the junction contained 5 bases not matched to a gene. Germline-derived CDR1 and CDR2 are KGHSH and LQKENI. There are 17 residues in the CDR3. The CDR3 bases are TGTGCCAGCTCACCACCGAGAGGGACAGGGGGAAACTATGGCTACACCTTC. This encodes CASSPPRGTGGNYGYTF.